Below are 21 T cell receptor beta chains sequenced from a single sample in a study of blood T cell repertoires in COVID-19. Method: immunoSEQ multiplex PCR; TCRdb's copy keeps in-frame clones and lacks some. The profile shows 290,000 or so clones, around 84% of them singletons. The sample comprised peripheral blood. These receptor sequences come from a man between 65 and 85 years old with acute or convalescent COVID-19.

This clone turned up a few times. This CDR3 reads CASSLGTDSNEQFF. The DNA for the CDR3 is TGTGCCAGCAGCTTAGGGACAGATAGTAATGAGCAGTTCTTC. This chain uses TRBV11-3 with TRBJ2-1, with D possibly TRBD1 on 6 matching bases. Trimming pared 1 base from V and 7 bases from J, leaving 11 bases between. There are 14 residues in the CDR3. Germline assignment: CDR1 SGHNT and CDR2 YENEEA.

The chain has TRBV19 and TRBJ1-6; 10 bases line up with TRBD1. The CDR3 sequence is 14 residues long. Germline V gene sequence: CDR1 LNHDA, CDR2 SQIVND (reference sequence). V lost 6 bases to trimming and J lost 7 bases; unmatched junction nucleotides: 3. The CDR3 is CASRGTGVNSPLHF. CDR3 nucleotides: TGTGCCAGTAGAGGGACAGGGGTCAATTCACCCCTCCACTTT.

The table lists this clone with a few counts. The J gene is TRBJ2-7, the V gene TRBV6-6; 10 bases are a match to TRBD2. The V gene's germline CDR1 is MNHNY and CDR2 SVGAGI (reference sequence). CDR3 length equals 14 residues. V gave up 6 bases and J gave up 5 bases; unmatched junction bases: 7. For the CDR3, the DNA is TGTGCCAGCAGGGAGCGGGAGGGCTACCACGAGCAGTACTTC. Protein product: CASREREGYHEQYF.

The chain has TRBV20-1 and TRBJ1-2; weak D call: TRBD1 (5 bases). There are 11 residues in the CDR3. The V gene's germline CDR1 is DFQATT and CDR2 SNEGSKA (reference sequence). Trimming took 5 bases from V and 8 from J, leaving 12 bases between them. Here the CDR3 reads CSAEETDGYTF. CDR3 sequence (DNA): TGCAGTGCTGAGGAGACAGACGGCTACACCTTC.

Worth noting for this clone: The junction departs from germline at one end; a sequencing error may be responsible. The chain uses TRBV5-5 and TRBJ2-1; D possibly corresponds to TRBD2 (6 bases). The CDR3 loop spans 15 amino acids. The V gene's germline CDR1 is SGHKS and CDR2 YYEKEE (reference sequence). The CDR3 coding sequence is TGTGCCAGCAGATTGGGACTTTCCTCCTACAATGAGCAGTTCTTC. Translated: CASRLGLSSYNEQFF.

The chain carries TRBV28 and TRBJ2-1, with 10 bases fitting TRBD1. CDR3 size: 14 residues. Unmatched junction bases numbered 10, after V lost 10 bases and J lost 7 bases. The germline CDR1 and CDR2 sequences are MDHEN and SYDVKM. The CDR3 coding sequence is TGTGCCACCCACCGGGACAGGGGACAAAATGAGCAGTTCTTC. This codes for CATHRDRGQNEQFF.

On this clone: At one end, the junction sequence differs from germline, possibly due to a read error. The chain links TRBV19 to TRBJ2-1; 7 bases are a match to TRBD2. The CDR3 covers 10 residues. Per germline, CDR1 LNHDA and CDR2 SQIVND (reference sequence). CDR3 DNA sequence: TGCTCTAGCGGCTACAATGAGCAGTTCTTC. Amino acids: CSSGYNEQFF.

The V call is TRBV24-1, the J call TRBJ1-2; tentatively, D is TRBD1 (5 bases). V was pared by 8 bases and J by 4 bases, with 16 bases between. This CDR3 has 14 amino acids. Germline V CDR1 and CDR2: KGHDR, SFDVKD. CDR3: CATTPPRGIYGYTF. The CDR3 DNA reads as TGTGCCACCACCCCCCCGCGGGGGATCTATGGCTACACCTTC.

In nucleotides, the CDR3 is TGTGCCAGTAGTTTCACTTCAAACACCGGGGAGCTGTTTTTT. It codes for CASSFTSNTGELFF. The chain carries TRBV19 and TRBJ2-2; no reliable D call. The CDR3 consists of 14 residues. Germline V gives CDR1 LNHDA, CDR2 SQIVND (reference sequence). Trimming left V 5 bases short and J 2 bases short, with 9 bases between. Drawing the rest from reference TRBV19 and TRBJ2-2, the complete variable domain is DGGITQSPKYLFRKEGQNVTLSCEQNLNHDAMYWYRQDPGQGLRLIYYSQIVNDFQKGDIAEGYSVSREKKESFPLTVTSAQKNPTAFYLCASSFTSNTGELFFGEGSRLTVL.

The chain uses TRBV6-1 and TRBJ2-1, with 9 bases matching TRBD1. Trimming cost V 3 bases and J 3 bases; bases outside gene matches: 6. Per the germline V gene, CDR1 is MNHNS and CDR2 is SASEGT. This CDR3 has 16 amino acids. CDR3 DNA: TGTGCCAGCAGTGATAGAAAGGGACAGGGCTACAATGAGCAGTTCTTC. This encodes CASSDRKGQGYNEQFF.

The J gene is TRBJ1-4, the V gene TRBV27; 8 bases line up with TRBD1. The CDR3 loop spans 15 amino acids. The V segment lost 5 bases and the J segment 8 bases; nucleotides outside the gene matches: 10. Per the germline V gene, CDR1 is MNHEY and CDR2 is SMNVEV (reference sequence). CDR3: CASSPSGQGWEKLFF. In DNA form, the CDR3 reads TGTGCCAGCAGTCCTTCCGGACAGGGCTGGGAAAAACTGTTTTTT.

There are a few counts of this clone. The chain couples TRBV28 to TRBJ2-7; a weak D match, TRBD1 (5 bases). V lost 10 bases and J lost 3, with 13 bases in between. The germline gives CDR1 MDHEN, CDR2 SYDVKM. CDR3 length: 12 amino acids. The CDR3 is CATSGWNYEQYF. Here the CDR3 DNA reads TGTGCCACGTCAGGGTGGAACTACGAGCAGTACTTC.

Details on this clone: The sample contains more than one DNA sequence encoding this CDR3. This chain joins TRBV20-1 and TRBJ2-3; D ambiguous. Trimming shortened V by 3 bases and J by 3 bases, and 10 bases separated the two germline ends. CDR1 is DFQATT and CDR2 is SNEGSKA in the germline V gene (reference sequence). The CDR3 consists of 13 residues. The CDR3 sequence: CSASLLVTDTQYF. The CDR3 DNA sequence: TGCAGTGCTAGTCTCCTAGTGACAGATACGCAGTATTTT.

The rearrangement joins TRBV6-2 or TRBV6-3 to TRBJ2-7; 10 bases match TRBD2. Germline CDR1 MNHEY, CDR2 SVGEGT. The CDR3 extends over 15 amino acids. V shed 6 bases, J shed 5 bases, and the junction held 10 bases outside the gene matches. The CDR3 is CASSTLAGFNHEQYF. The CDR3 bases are TGTGCCAGCAGCACACTAGCGGGATTTAACCACGAGCAGTACTTC.

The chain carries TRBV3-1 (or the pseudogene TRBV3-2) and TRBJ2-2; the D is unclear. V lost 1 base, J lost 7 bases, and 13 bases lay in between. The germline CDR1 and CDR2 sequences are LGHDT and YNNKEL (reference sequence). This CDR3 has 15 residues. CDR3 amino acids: CASSQVLSRYGELFF. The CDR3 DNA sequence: TGTGCCAGCAGCCAAGTTCTCAGTCGTTACGGGGAGCTGTTTTTT.

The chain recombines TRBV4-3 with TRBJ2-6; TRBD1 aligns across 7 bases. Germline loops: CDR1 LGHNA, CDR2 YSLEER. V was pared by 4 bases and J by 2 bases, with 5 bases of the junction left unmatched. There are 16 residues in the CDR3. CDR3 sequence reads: CASSLLTGAGANVLTF. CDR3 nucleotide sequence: TGCGCCAGCAGCCTATTAACAGGGGCTGGGGCCAACGTCCTGACTTTC.

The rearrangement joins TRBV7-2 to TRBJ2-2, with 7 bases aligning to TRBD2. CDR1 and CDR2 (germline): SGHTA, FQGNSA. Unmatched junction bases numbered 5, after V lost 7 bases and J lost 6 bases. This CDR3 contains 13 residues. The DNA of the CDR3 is TGTGCCAGCACCCCAGCGGGACCCGGGGAGCTGTTTTTT. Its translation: CASTPAGPGELFF.

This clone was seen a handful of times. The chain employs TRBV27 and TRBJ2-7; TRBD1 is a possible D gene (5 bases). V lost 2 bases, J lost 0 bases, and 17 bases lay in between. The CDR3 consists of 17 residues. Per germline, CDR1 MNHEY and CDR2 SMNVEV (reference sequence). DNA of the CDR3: TGTGCCAGCAGTTTAGGGTTTAGGACAACTTTCTCCTACGAGCAGTACTTC. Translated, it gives CASSLGFRTTFSYEQYF.

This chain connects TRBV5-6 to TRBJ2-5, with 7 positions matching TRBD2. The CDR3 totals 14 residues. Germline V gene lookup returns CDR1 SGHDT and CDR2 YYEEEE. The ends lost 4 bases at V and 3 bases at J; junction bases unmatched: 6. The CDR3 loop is CASSPLAVEETQYF. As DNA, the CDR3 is TGTGCCAGCAGCCCCCTAGCGGTCGAAGAGACCCAGTACTTC. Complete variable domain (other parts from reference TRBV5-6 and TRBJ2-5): DAGVTQSPTHLIKTRGQQVTLRCSPKSGHDTVSWYQQALGQGPQFIFQYYEEEERQRGNFPDRFSGHQFPNYSSELNVNALLLGDSALYLCASSPLAVEETQYFGPGTRLLVL.

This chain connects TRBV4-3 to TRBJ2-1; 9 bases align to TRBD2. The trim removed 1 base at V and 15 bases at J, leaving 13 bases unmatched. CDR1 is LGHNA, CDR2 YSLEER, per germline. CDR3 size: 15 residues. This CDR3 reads CASSQGVISGGLRFF. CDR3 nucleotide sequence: TGCGCCAGCAGCCAAGGGGTAATTAGCGGGGGTTTGAGGTTCTTC.

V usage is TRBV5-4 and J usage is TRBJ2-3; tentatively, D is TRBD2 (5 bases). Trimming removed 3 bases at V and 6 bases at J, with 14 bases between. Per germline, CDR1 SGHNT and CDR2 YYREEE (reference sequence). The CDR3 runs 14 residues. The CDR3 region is CASSYRPEGDTQYF. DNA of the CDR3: TGTGCCAGCAGCTACAGACCCGAGGGCGATACGCAGTATTTT.